The 27 T cell receptor beta chains given below trace back to one sample, sequenced in a study of cytomegalovirus exposure and HLA in healthy donors. PCR primers comprised 60 Vbeta and 13 Jbeta primers. The method was immunoSEQ multiplex PCR; TCRdb's version includes in-frame clones alone and lacks a portion of them. This sample has about 180,000 clones, with roughly 70% found just once. The sequenced sample consisted of PBMCs. These receptors came from a male donor in good health and CMV-seronegative.

This chain uses TRBV20-1 with TRBJ2-7; D may be TRBD2 (5 bases). The CDR3 is 11 amino acids. Germline lookup yields CDR1 DFQATT and CDR2 SNEGSKA (reference sequence). The V gene lost 6 bases and the J gene lost 7 bases, with 13 bases spanning the gap. The chain's CDR3 is CSAQSPGEQYF. The CDR3, as DNA: TGCAGTGCACAATCACCGGGGGAGCAGTACTTC.

The genes are TRBV28 and TRBJ2-3, with D maybe TRBD2 (6 bases). From germline, CDR1 is MDHEN and CDR2 SYDVKM. Trimming pared 5 bases from V and 9 bases from J, leaving 18 bases between. The length of the CDR3 is 14 residues. CDR3 loop: CASSPQAGVGTQYF. The CDR3 coding sequence is TGTGCCAGCAGTCCACAAGCGGGCGTAGGGACGCAGTATTTT.

This clone was detected a few times. The chain employs TRBV12-5 and TRBJ1-1; 9 bases match TRBD1. Germline V gene sequence: CDR1 LGHNT, CDR2 FRNRAP. V trimming: 6 bases; J trimming: 7 bases; junction bases outside the gene matches: 6. The CDR3 runs to 13 residues. In nucleotides, the CDR3 is TGTGCTAGTGGCACAGGGGGCGAGGGTGAAGCTTTCTTT. It translates to CASGTGGEGEAFF.

This clone is a singleton in its sample. At one end, the junction sequence differs from germline, possibly due to a read error. The chain links TRBV5-1 to TRBJ2-7, with 7 bases identical to TRBD2. Germline V gene sequence: CDR1 SGHRS, CDR2 YFSETQ. The CDR3 covers 16 residues. CDR3 in amino acids: CASSSGGSAAPYGQYF. The CDR3 region has the DNA TGCGCCAGCAGCTCGGGAGGTAGCGCCGCACCCTACGGGCAGTACTTC.

The rearrangement joins TRBV13 to TRBJ2-2, with TRBD2 matching 7 bases. Germline V lookup: CDR1 PRHDT, CDR2 FYEKMQ (reference sequence). Trimming at V came to 4 bases and at J to 5 bases, leaving 10 bases not matched to a gene. The CDR3 totals 16 residues. CDR3 DNA sequence: TGTGCCAGCAGCTCCCCTAGCGGCTCCCGGACCGGGGAGCTGTTTTTT. It codes for CASSSPSGSRTGELFF.

The rearrangement links TRBV11-1 to TRBJ1-2, with 9 bases fitting TRBD1. The CDR3 runs 13 residues. J lost 5 bases, V lost 5 bases, and 3 bases had no gene match. CDR1 is SGHAT, CDR2 FQDESV, per germline (reference sequence). CDR3 nucleotides: TGTGCCAGCAGCCGGGACAGGGAATATGGCTACACCTTC. Amino acid sequence: CASSRDREYGYTF.

A note on this clone: Other DNA sequences in the sample encode the same CDR3. CDR3 DNA sequence: TGTGCCAGCAGTCCGGGACTAGCGCCAGAGACCCAGTACTTC. As protein: CASSPGLAPETQYF. The chain recombines TRBV9 with TRBJ2-5; TRBD2 aligns across 10 bases. Germline V CDR1 and CDR2: SGDLS, YYNGEE. This CDR3 contains 14 residues. V lost 5 bases, J lost 4 bases, and 5 bases stayed unmatched.

The V and J genes are TRBV7-9 and TRBJ2-7, with 9 bases aligning to TRBD1. CDR3 length: 15 amino acids. Germline V lookup: CDR1 SEHNR, CDR2 FQNEAQ (reference sequence). Losses at the gene ends were 4 bases for V and 4 bases for J; bases not matched to a gene: 8. In DNA, the CDR3 is TGTGCCAGCAGCTCGGACAGGGGCCTTGGGTACGAGCAGTACTTC. Translating gives CASSSDRGLGYEQYF. The whole variable domain, filled in from reference TRBV7-9 and TRBJ2-7, reads DTGVSQNPRHKITKRGQNVTFRCDPISEHNRLYWYRQTLGQGPEFLTYFQNEAQLEKSRLLSDRFSAERPKGSFSTLEIQRTEQGDSAMYLCASSSDRGLGYEQYFGPGTRLTVT.

The V call is TRBV6-6, the J call TRBJ1-5; D is possibly TRBD1 (5 bases). The germline V and J ends were trimmed by 5 bases and 1 base, with 9 bases remaining between them. The germline V gene encodes CDR1 MNHNY and CDR2 SVGAGI (reference sequence). The CDR3 is 14 amino acids. As DNA, the CDR3 is TGTGCCAGCAGTCCCCCAGGGAGCAATCAGCCCCAGCATTTT. Its translation is CASSPPGSNQPQHF.

This clone was picked up one time. The gene calls are TRBV7-9 and TRBJ2-1, with 7 bases matching TRBD2. V shed 7 bases and J 5 bases; nucleotides not matched to a gene: 5. The germline gives CDR1 SEHNR, CDR2 FQNEAQ (reference sequence). There are 13 residues in the CDR3. The CDR3: CASTGTTNNEQFF. The CDR3 nucleotides are TGTGCCAGCACCGGGACTACAAACAATGAGCAGTTCTTC.

The chain combines TRBV5-1 with TRBJ1-2; 7 positions agree with TRBD1. The CDR3 contains 15 residues. Germline lookup yields CDR1 SGHRS and CDR2 YFSETQ. V was clipped by 4 bases and J by 2 bases; unmatched bases: 8. The CDR3 is CASSLIMTGNYGYTF. The CDR3, as DNA: TGCGCCAGCAGCCTCATTATGACAGGGAACTATGGCTACACCTTC.

A remark on this clone: One end of the junction fails to match germline, which may point to a read error. The V call is TRBV7-9, the J call TRBJ1-2; D possibly corresponds to TRBD1 (5 bases). This CDR3 is built from 11 residues. Per germline, CDR1 SEHNR and CDR2 FQNEAQ (reference sequence). Written as DNA, the CDR3 is TGTTCCAGCAGCCGACAGTATGGCTACACCTTC. This gives the protein CSSSRQYGYTF.

J is TRBJ1-5 and V is TRBV30; TRBD1 aligns across 7 bases. The CDR3 is 15 amino acids. V was clipped by 2 bases and J by 1 base; unmatched bases: 5. Looked up from germline, CDR1 is GTSNPN and CDR2 is SVGIG (reference sequence). The CDR3 DNA is TGTGCCTGGAGTCACAGGGGTGGAAGCAATCAGCCCCAGCATTTT. It yields the protein CAWSHRGGSNQPQHF.

This clone appeared a few times. The chain combines TRBV5-1 with TRBJ2-5, with 12 bases matching TRBD2. The J call is doubtful: the DNA matches TRBJ2-7 better. This CDR3 region has 17 residues. CDR1 and CDR2 (germline): SGHRS, YFSETQ. The CDR3 DNA sequence: TGCGCCAGCAGCTTGGTCACGACTAGCGGGAGCTCCTACGAGCAGTACTTC. Its translation is CASSLVTTSGSSYEQYF.

This clone was seen just once. The J gene is TRBJ2-7, the V gene TRBV4-2, with 7 bases lining up with TRBD1. The CDR3 covers 15 residues. V shed 4 bases and J 3 bases; nucleotides not matched to a gene: 9. The germline V gene encodes CDR1 LGHNA and CDR2 YNFKEQ. CDR3 amino acids: CASSLYQGTDYEQYF. The CDR3 DNA sequence: TGTGCCAGCAGCCTATACCAGGGGACAGACTACGAGCAGTACTTC.

This clone has a handful of counts. The genes are TRBV13 and TRBJ2-2; D is possibly TRBD1 (6 bases). Trimming took 2 bases from V and 8 from J, leaving 15 bases between them. Germline lookup yields CDR1 PRHDT and CDR2 FYEKMQ (reference sequence). This CDR3 has 15 amino acids. CDR3 sequence: CASSLSAGATGELFF. CDR3 sequence (DNA): TGTGCCAGCAGCTTAAGCGCAGGGGCTACGGGGGAGCTGTTTTTT.

Concerning this clone itself: Other nucleotide sequences in the sample specify the same CDR3. The V and J genes are TRBV6-1 and TRBJ1-1; no clear D. Germline CDR1 MNHNS, CDR2 SASEGT. V was clipped by 5 bases and J by 2 bases, with 12 bases between them. CDR3 length: 14 residues. The CDR3 nucleotides are TGTGCCAGCAGTTCGAACACGGGTAACACTGAAGCTTTCTTT. It is translated as CASSSNTGNTEAFF.

The chain's CDR3 is CASSILLPHGYTF. The CDR3 nucleotides read TGTGCCAGTAGTATATTACTTCCGCATGGCTACACCTTC. The V and J genes are TRBV19 and TRBJ1-2; no firm D call. The CDR3 length is 13 residues. Germline V gene lookup returns CDR1 LNHDA and CDR2 SQIVND (reference sequence). The V gene lost 2 bases and the J gene lost 6 bases, with 10 bases spanning the gap.

The chain is built from TRBV7-9 and TRBJ1-2; 7 bases match TRBD1. The V segment lost 0 bases and the J segment 0 bases; nucleotides outside the gene matches: 7. The CDR3 totals 17 residues. Germline V gene lookup returns CDR1 SEHNR and CDR2 FQNEAQ (reference sequence). Written as DNA, the CDR3 is TGTGCCAGCAGCTTAGCCTACGGGACAGCCTCTAACTATGGCTACACCTTC. Its protein is CASSLAYGTASNYGYTF.

The chain joins TRBV28 to TRBJ1-4; 9 positions match TRBD1. Germline CDR1 reads MDHEN; CDR2 reads SYDVKM. The CDR3 is 16 amino acids. Trimming cost V 5 bases and J 7 bases; bases outside gene matches: 11. CDR3 coding DNA: TGTGCCAGCAGTGTACTTACAGGGGGCTCGGGTGAAAAACTGTTTTTT. Its translation: CASSVLTGGSGEKLFF.

This clone has a handful of counts. The genes are TRBV29-1 and TRBJ1-3; the match to TRBD1 covers 11 bases. CDR3 length: 15 amino acids. Germline trimming cut 1 base from V and 2 bases from J; bases unmatched to any gene: 1. CDR1 SQVTM and CDR2 ANQGSEA come from the germline V gene. The DNA of the CDR3 is TGCAGCGTTGAAGCGGACAGGGGGCCTGGAAACACCATATATTTT. This codes for CSVEADRGPGNTIYF.

This clone was detected only a few times. The chain couples TRBV30 to TRBJ1-3; perhaps TRBD1 as D (6 bases). V lost 7 bases and J 2 bases, leaving 15 bases between the germline ends. The CDR3 consists of 14 residues. CDR1 is GTSNPN and CDR2 is SVGIG in the germline V gene (reference sequence). The CDR3 coding sequence is TGTGCCTCGAGGCAGGGGCGCGCTGGAAACACCATATATTTT. This gives the protein CASRQGRAGNTIYF.

The chain employs TRBV7-2 and TRBJ2-3; 16 bases are a match to TRBD2. CDR1 and CDR2 (germline): SGHTA, FQGNSA. The V and J ends lost 5 bases and 3 bases, in that order; junction bases with no gene match: 8. CDR3 length equals 18 residues. The chain's CDR3 is CASSLDGTSGRGTDTQYF. For the CDR3, the DNA is TGTGCCAGCAGCCTCGACGGGACTAGCGGGAGGGGAACAGATACGCAGTATTTT.

The V and J genes are TRBV7-2 and TRBJ1-3, with D perhaps matching TRBD1 (6 bases). This CDR3 spans 18 amino acids. CDR1 is SGHTA, CDR2 FQGNSA, per germline. Trimming stripped 4 bases from V and 2 bases from J, with 21 bases between. The CDR3 reads CASSSRSLAGAPGNTIYF. DNA of the CDR3: TGTGCCAGCAGCTCCCGATCACTTGCGGGGGCGCCTGGAAACACCATATATTTT.

The chain combines TRBV6-1 with TRBJ2-1; D perhaps matches TRBD2 (6 bases). CDR1 and CDR2 from the germline V gene are MNHNS and SASEGT. With 5 bases removed from V and 8 bases from J, the gap between germline ends came to 16 bases. The CDR3 has 14 residues. The chain's CDR3 is CASSSRDLVDEQFF. DNA for the CDR3: TGTGCCAGCAGTTCCCGGGACTTGGTGGATGAGCAGTTCTTC.

J is TRBJ1-6 and V is TRBV6-5; D is undetermined. Trimming removed 6 bases at V and 5 bases at J, with 17 bases between. CDR1 and CDR2 (germline): MNHEY, SVGAGI. This CDR3 has 16 residues. DNA for the CDR3: TGTGCCAGCAGATACACGGGATATTGGGATAATTCACCCCTCCACTTT. Residues: CASRYTGYWDNSPLHF.

J is TRBJ2-7 and V is TRBV19; D is unresolved. Trimming took 0 bases from V and 3 from J, leaving 9 bases between them. The CDR3 is made up of 14 amino acids. Per germline, CDR1 LNHDA and CDR2 SQIVND (reference sequence). CDR3 nucleotide sequence: TGTGCCAGTAGTATAGATCCCCCAGGCTACGAGCAGTACTTC. Protein product: CASSIDPPGYEQYF.